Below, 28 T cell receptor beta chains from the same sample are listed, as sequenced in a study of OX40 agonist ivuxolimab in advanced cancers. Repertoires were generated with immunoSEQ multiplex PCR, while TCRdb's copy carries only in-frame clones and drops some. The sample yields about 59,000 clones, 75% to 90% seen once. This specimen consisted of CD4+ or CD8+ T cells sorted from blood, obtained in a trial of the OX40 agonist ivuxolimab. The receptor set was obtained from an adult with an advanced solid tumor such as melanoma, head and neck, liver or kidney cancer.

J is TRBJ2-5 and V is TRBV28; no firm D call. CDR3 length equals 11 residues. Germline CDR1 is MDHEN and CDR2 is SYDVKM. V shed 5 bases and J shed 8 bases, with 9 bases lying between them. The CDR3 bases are TGTGCCAGCAGTCCGGACCATACCCAGTACTTC. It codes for CASSPDHTQYF.

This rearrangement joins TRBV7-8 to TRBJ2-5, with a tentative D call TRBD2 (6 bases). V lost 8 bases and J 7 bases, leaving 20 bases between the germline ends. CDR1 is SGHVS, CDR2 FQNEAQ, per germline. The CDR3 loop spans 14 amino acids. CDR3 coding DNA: TGTGCCAGCGGAGAGTGGGAGGCTCGTTTGACCCAGTACTTC. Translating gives CASGEWEARLTQYF.

The CDR3 spells CASSPLLGVDDEQFF. DNA for the CDR3: TGTGCCAGCAGTCCCCTCTTAGGGGTCGACGATGAGCAGTTCTTC. The chain couples TRBV2 to TRBJ2-1; TRBD1 is a possible D gene (5 bases). CDR3 length: 15 residues. Germline V gene sequence: CDR1 SNHLY, CDR2 FYNNEI. V was shortened by 5 bases and J by 8 bases, with 19 bases between the two germline ends.

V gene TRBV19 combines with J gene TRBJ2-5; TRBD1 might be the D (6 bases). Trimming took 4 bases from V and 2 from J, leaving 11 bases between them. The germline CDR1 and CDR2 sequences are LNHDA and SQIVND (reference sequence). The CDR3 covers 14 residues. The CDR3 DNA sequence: TGTGCCAGTAGTAACAGACAGGCACAAGAGACCCAGTACTTC. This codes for CASSNRQAQETQYF.

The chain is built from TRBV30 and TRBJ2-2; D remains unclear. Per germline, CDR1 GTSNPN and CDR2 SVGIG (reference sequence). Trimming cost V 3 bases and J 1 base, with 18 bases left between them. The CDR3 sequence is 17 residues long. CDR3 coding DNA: TGTGCCTGGAGGGCCCTCCGAGGACGGATGAACACCGGGGAGCTGTTTTTT. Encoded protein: CAWRALRGRMNTGELFF.

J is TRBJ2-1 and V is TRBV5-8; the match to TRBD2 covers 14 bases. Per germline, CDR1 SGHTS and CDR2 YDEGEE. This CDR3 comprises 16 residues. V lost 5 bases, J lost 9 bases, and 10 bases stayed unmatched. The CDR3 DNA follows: TGTGCCAGCAGATGGGGCAGGGGACTAGCGGGAGCTGAGCAGTTCTTC. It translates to CASRWGRGLAGAEQFF.

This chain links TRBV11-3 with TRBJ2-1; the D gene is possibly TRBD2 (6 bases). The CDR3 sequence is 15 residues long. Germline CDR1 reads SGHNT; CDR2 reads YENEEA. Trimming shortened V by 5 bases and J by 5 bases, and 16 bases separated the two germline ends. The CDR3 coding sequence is TGTGCCAGCAGCCCAACGGGGACTCTCAACAATGAGCAGTTCTTC. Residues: CASSPTGTLNNEQFF.

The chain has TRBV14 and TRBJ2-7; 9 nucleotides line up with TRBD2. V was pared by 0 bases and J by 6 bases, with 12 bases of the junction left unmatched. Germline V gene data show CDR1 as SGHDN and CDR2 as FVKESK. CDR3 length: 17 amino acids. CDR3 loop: CASSQERAGGPRSEQYF. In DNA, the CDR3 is TGTGCCAGCAGCCAAGAGCGAGCGGGAGGTCCCAGGTCCGAGCAGTACTTC.

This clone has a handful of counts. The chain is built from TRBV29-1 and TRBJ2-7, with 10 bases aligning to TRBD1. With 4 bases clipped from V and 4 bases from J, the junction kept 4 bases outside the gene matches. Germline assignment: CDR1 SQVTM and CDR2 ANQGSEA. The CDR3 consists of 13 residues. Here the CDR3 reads CSVGGTGVYEQYF. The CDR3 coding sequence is TGCAGCGTTGGCGGGACAGGGGTGTACGAGCAGTACTTC.

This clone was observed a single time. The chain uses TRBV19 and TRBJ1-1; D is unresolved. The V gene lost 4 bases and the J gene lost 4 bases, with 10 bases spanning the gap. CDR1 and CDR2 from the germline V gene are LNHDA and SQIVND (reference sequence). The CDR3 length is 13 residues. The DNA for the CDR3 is TGTGCCAGTAGTAGAAGACGGTCCACTGAAGCTTTCTTT. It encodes CASSRRRSTEAFF.

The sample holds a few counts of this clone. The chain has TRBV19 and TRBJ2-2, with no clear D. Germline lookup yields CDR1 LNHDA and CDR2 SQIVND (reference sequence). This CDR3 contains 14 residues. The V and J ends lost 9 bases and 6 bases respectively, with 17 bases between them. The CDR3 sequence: CASCRIGLSGELFF. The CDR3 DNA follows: TGTGCCAGCTGTCGAATCGGTCTGTCCGGGGAGCTGTTTTTT.

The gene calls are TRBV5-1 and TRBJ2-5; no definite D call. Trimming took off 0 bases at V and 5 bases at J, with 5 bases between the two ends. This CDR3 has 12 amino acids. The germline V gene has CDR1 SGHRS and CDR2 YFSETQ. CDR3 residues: CASSLVFETQYF. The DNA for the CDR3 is TGCGCCAGCAGCTTGGTTTTTGAGACCCAGTACTTC.

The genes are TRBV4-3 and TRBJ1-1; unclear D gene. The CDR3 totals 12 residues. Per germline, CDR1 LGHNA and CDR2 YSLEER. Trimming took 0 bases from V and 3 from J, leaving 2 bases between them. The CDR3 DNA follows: TGCGCCAGCAGCCAAGATTACACTGAAGCTTTCTTT. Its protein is CASSQDYTEAFF.

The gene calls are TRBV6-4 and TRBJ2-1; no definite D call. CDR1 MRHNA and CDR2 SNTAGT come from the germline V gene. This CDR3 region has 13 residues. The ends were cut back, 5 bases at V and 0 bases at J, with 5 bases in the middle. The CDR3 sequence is CASSLDSYNEQFF. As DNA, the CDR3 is TGTGCCAGCAGTTTAGACTCCTACAATGAGCAGTTCTTC.

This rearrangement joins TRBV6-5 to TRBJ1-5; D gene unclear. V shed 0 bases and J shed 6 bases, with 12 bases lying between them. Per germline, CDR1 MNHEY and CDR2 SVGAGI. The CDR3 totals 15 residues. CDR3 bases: TGTGCCAGCAGTTACTCGATGGGCAGGACTCAGCCCCAGCATTTT. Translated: CASSYSMGRTQPQHF.

The CDR3 DNA follows: TGTGCCAGCAGCCTAGGTGAGAGGACCCAGTACTTC. This gives the protein CASSLGERTQYF. The V call is TRBV11-2, the J call TRBJ2-5; D is ambiguous. The V end was cut by 5 bases, the J end by 7 bases, with 11 bases between. This CDR3 is built from 12 residues. CDR1 and CDR2 from the germline V gene are SGHAT and FQNNGV.

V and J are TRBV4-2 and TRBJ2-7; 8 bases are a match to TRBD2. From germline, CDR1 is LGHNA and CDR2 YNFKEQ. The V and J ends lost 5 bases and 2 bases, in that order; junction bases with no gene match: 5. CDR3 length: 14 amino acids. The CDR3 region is CASSFQREPYEQYF. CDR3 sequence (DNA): TGTGCCAGCAGCTTTCAGCGGGAGCCCTACGAGCAGTACTTC.

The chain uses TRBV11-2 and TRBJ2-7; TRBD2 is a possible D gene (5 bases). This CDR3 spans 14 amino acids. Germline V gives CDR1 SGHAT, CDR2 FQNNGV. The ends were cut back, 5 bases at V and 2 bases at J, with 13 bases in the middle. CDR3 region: CASSPRGRPYEQYF. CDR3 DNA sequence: TGTGCCAGCAGCCCACGGGGTAGGCCCTACGAGCAGTACTTC.

CDR3 sequence reads: CASSVDGQNTEAFF. In nucleotides, the CDR3 is TGTGCCAGCAGTGTAGACGGTCAGAACACTGAAGCTTTCTTT. V usage is TRBV2 and J usage is TRBJ1-1; no firm D call. Germline V gives CDR1 SNHLY, CDR2 FYNNEI. The V and J ends lost 4 bases and 1 base respectively, with 10 bases between them. The CDR3 totals 14 residues.

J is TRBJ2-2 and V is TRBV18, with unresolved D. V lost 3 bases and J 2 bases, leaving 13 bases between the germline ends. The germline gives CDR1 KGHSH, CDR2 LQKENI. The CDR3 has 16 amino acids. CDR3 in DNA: TGTGCCAGCTCACCCCCCGACCTGGTTAACACCGGGGAGCTGTTTTTT. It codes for CASSPPDLVNTGELFF.

The CDR3, as DNA: TGCAGCGTTCCGGGACTAGCGGGAGGAGAAGAGCAGTTCTTC. Translation gives CSVPGLAGGEEQFF. The chain uses TRBV29-1 and TRBJ2-1; 15 bases agree with TRBD2. V lost 5 bases, J lost 10 bases, and 6 bases stayed unmatched. Germline lookup yields CDR1 SQVTM and CDR2 ANQGSEA. The CDR3 sequence is 14 residues long.

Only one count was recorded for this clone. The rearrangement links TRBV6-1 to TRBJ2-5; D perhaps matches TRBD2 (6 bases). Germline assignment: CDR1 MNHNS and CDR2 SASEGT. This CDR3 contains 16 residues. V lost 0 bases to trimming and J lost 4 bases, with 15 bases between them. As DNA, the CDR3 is TGTGCCAGCAGTGAAGCTAGCGGAGGTGGGGCAGAGACCCAGTACTTC. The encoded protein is CASSEASGGGAETQYF.

This CDR3 is CASSFQGSGRETQYF. CDR3 bases: TGTGCCAGCAGCTTCCAGGGTAGTGGGAGGGAGACCCAGTACTTC. The V and J genes are TRBV5-4 and TRBJ2-5; TRBD2 might be the D (6 bases). There are 15 residues in the CDR3. The germline gives CDR1 SGHNT, CDR2 YYREEE (reference sequence). V lost 2 bases to trimming and J lost 5 bases, with 16 bases between them.

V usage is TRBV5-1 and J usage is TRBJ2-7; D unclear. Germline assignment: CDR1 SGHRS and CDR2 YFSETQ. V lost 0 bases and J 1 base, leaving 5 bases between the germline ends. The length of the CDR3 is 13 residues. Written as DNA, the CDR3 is TGCGCCAGCAGCTTGGCCAGATCCTACGAGCAGTACTTC. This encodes CASSLARSYEQYF.

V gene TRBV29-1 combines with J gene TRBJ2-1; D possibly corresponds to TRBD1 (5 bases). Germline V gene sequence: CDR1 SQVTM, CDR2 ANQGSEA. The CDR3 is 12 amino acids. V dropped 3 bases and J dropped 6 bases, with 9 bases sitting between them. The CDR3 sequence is CSVDGRANEQFF. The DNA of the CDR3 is TGCAGCGTTGACGGCAGGGCCAATGAGCAGTTCTTC.

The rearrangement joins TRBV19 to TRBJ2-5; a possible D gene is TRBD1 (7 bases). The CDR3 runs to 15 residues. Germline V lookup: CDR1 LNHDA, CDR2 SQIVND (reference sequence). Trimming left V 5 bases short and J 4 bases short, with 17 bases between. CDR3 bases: TGTGCCAGTAGTTTCAGGGACAGAGCGGGAGAGACCCAGTACTTC. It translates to CASSFRDRAGETQYF. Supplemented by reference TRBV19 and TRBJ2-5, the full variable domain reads DGGITQSPKYLFRKEGQNVTLSCEQNLNHDAMYWYRQDPGQGLRLIYYSQIVNDFQKGDIAEGYSVSREKKESFPLTVTSAQKNPTAFYLCASSFRDRAGETQYFGPGTRLLVL.

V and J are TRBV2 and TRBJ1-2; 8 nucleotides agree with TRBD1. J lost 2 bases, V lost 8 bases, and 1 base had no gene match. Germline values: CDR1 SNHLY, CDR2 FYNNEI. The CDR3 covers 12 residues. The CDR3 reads CASGTGNYGYTF. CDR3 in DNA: TGTGCCAGCGGGACAGGAAACTATGGCTACACCTTC.

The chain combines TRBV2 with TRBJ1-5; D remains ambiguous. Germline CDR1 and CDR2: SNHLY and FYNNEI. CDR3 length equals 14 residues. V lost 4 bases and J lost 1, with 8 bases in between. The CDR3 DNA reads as TGTGCCAGCAGTGTAGAGGTGAGCAATCAGCCCCAGCATTTT. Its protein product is CASSVEVSNQPQHF.